Presented here are 23 T cell receptor beta chains from one specimen sequenced in a study of naive and memory T cell subsets. Regarding treatment: skin biopsy from PPD injection site in Mantoux-positive individual. An oligonucleotide containing a UMI was ligated to the 3' end of TCR cDNA. Four PCR rounds used nested alpha and beta constant region primers plus the SP2 primer. TCRdb independently ran MiXCR on the UMI-ligation and nested PCR reads; one entry per CDR3 protein. The profile shows tens of thousands of distinct CDR3 sequences, approximately 11% of them singletons. Source: skin, taken from a tuberculin skin test site. The receptors were sampled from an adult in good health.

The table lists this clonotype with a few counts. V is TRBV29-1 and J is TRBJ2-4; TRBD2 matches at 12 bases. This CDR3 has 14 amino acids. Losses at the gene ends were 4 bases for V and 7 bases for J; bases not matched to a gene: 5. Germline CDR1 reads SQVTM; CDR2 reads ANQGSEA. The CDR3 spells CSVGLAGVMNIQYF. The DNA of the CDR3 is TGCAGCGTTGGACTAGCGGGAGTTATGAACATTCAGTACTTC.

This clonotype was counted many times. V is TRBV6-2 or TRBV6-3 and J is TRBJ2-7; D is ambiguous. V dropped 6 bases and J dropped 4 bases, with 10 bases sitting between them. In germline, CDR1 is MNHEY, CDR2 SVGEGT. The CDR3 extends over 12 amino acids. The CDR3, as DNA: TGTGCCAGCAGCTTCCCACCTTACGAGCAGTACTTC. Translation: CASSFPPYEQYF.

This clonotype is medium-sized in the sample. The V and J genes are TRBV6-5 and TRBJ2-1; possibly TRBD2 for D (6 bases). Germline values: CDR1 MNHEY, CDR2 SVGAGI. CDR3 length equals 14 residues. Deletions cut 7 bases from V and 6 bases from J, with 16 bases between. CDR3 sequence reads: CASIGSGGANEQFF. The CDR3 DNA reads TGTGCCAGCATCGGTAGCGGCGGTGCCAATGAGCAGTTCTTC.

This clonotype has just a few counts. This chain connects TRBV10-2 to TRBJ2-7; no clear D gene. The CDR3 consists of 11 residues. V lost 4 bases and J 6 bases, leaving 7 bases between the germline ends. Per germline, CDR1 WSHSY and CDR2 SAAADI. CDR3 DNA: TGCGCCAGCAGTGCCGGCCTCGAGCAGTACTTC. Its translation: CASSAGLEQYF.

Concerning this clonotype: Possible read error: a much larger clone is one base away. The conserved final phenylalanine or tryptophan is absent from the CDR3, which likely points to a read error. The CDR3 spells CASSFLAGSTDTQYL. The CDR3, as DNA: TGTGCCAGCAGTTTTCTAGCGGGTAGCACAGATACGCAGTATTTG. V usage is TRBV28 and J usage is TRBJ2-3; the match to TRBD2 covers 8 bases. The CDR3 spans 15 residues. The ends lost 3 bases at V and 0 bases at J; junction bases unmatched: 2. Germline CDR1 MDHEN, CDR2 SYDVKM.

This clonotype was counted only a few times. The chain has TRBV18 and TRBJ1-1, with 9 positions matching TRBD1. Germline V gene lookup returns CDR1 KGHSH and CDR2 LQKENI. The V segment lost 5 bases and the J segment 0 bases; nucleotides outside the gene matches: 10. CDR3 length: 17 residues. In DNA form, the CDR3 reads TGTGCCAGCTCATCATCCGGGACAGGGATCATGAACACTGAAGCTTTCTTT. This sequence encodes CASSSSGTGIMNTEAFF. The complete variable domain, with remaining parts taken from reference TRBV18 and TRBJ1-1, reads NAGVMQNPRHLVRRRGQEARLRCSPMKGHSHVYWYRQLPEEGLKFMVYLQKENIIDESGMPKERFSAEFPKEGPSILRIQQVVRGDSAAYFCASSSSGTGIMNTEAFFGQGTRLTVV.

CDR3 coding DNA: TGTGCCAGCAGTGAGGTTTTCGCGACTCCTCCCGGGGAGCTGTTTTTT. This sequence encodes CASSEVFATPPGELFF. The rearrangement links TRBV6-1 to TRBJ2-2; D not resolved. V lost 3 bases and J 6 bases, leaving 17 bases between the germline ends. CDR1 is MNHNS and CDR2 is SASEGT in the germline V gene. The CDR3 is made up of 16 amino acids.

This clonotype occurred many times. The rearrangement uses TRBV2 and TRBJ1-1, with TRBD1 identical over 9 bases. V trimming: 6 bases; J trimming: 8 bases; junction bases outside the gene matches: 10. This CDR3 contains 14 residues. From germline, CDR1 is SNHLY and CDR2 FYNNEI. CDR3 region: CASSGGQGNWEAFF. CDR3 in DNA: TGTGCCAGCAGCGGGGGACAGGGCAATTGGGAAGCTTTCTTT.

This clonotype appeared a few times. A junction boundary mismatches the germline segment, possibly from a read error. V gene TRBV12-3 or TRBV12-4 combines with J gene TRBJ1-2; a possible D gene is TRBD1 (5 bases). CDR3 length: 14 amino acids. As DNA, the CDR3 is TGTGCCAGCAGTTTACGGGGGACTAACTATGGCGACACCTTC. This gives the protein CASSLRGTNYGDTF.

This clonotype was picked up a small number of times. The V and J genes are TRBV5-1 and TRBJ1-1; 9 bases align to TRBD1. From germline, CDR1 is SGHRS and CDR2 YFSETQ. After removal of 1 base from V and 8 bases from J, the junction contained 3 bases not matched to a gene. The CDR3 has 13 residues. DNA for the CDR3: TGCGCCAGCAGCTTGCCCGGACAGGGGGAAGCTTTCTTT. It specifies CASSLPGQGEAFF.

The CDR3 DNA follows: TGTGCCAGCAGCTATCCATGGGGGGCATTCCACGAGCAGTACTTC. It encodes CASSYPWGAFHEQYF. The rearrangement uses TRBV11-3 and TRBJ2-7; either TRBD1 or TRBD2 may fit D (6 bases each). Germline lookup yields CDR1 SGHNT and CDR2 YENEEA. The V end was cut by 4 bases, the J end by 5 bases, with 18 bases between. The CDR3 is 15 amino acids.

The rearrangement joins TRBV7-9 to TRBJ1-1, with 8 bases lining up with TRBD1. This CDR3 comprises 15 residues. Germline V CDR1 and CDR2: SEHNR, FQNEAQ (reference sequence). V was clipped by 5 bases and J by 5 bases; unmatched bases: 10. The CDR3 bases are TGTGCCAGCAGCGGAAAGGGACAGGCTAGAACTGAAGCTTTCTTT. Translated: CASSGKGQARTEAFF.

The CDR3 nucleotides read TGTGCCAGCAGTGAAGCGCAGGGGCGGTGGACTGAAGCTTTCTTT. This encodes CASSEAQGRWTEAFF. The rearrangement uses TRBV6-1 and TRBJ1-1; a weak D match, TRBD1 (6 bases). The V end lost 0 bases, the J end lost 5 bases, and 13 bases lay between the germline ends. Germline lookup yields CDR1 MNHNS and CDR2 SASEGT. The CDR3 consists of 15 residues.

This clonotype has just a few counts. The chain links TRBV20-1 to TRBJ1-2, with a weak D call TRBD1 (5 bases). This CDR3 is 13 amino acids long. Germline values: CDR1 DFQATT, CDR2 SNEGSKA (reference sequence). V gave up 2 bases and J gave up 2 bases, with 9 bases separating them. CDR3 loop: CSARPGVNYGYTF. The CDR3 nucleotides are TGCAGTGCTAGACCGGGGGTAAACTATGGCTACACCTTC.

CDR3 loop: CASSSTTKPYEQYF. Here the CDR3 DNA reads TGTGCCAGCAGCTCCACCACTAAGCCCTACGAGCAGTACTTC. The chain recombines TRBV3-1 with TRBJ2-7; D remains unclear. The CDR3 is 14 residues long. The V end lost 5 bases, the J end lost 2 bases, and 13 bases lay between the germline ends. CDR1 is LGHDT and CDR2 is YNNKEL in the germline V gene (reference sequence).

This chain links TRBV6-5 with TRBJ1-6; tentative D call: TRBD1 (5 bases). CDR3 size: 16 residues. V was trimmed by 5 bases and J by 1 base, leaving 12 bases between them. Germline loops: CDR1 MNHEY, CDR2 SVGAGI. For the CDR3, the DNA is TGTGCCAGCAGTGCCCGGGGGTTTTCCTATAATTCACCCCTCCACTTT. It is translated as CASSARGFSYNSPLHF.

This chain connects TRBV5-1 to TRBJ2-2; TRBD1 might be the D (6 bases). Germline values: CDR1 SGHRS, CDR2 YFSETQ. Between the trimmed V and J ends, which lost 1 base and 4 bases, there was a span of 11 bases. The CDR3 runs to 15 residues. The CDR3 region has the DNA TGCGCCAGCAGCTTGAAGGCAGGGGCCACCGGGGAGCTGTTTTTT. This translates into CASSLKAGATGELFF.

This clonotype has just a few counts. The chain carries TRBV28 and TRBJ2-4; 8 bases are a match to TRBD2. CDR1 is MDHEN, CDR2 SYDVKM, per germline. The CDR3 is 15 residues long. The V gene end was trimmed by 5 bases and the J gene end by 4 bases; junction bases not matched to a gene: 7. Here the CDR3 reads CASSRREGPKNIQYF. CDR3 nucleotide sequence: TGTGCCAGCAGTCGACGGGAGGGCCCTAAAAACATTCAGTACTTC. The full variable domain, with the rest looked up from reference TRBV28 and TRBJ2-4, is DVKVTQSSRYLVKRTGEKVFLECVQDMDHENMFWYRQDPGLGLRLIYFSYDVKMKEKGDIPEGYSVSREKKERFSLILESASTNQTSMYLCASSRREGPKNIQYFGAGTRLSVL.

This clonotype was seen at least ten times. This rearrangement joins TRBV20-1 to TRBJ2-6; D might be TRBD1 or TRBD2, each matching 6 bases. With 6 bases removed from V and 6 bases from J, the gap between germline ends came to 12 bases. Germline CDR1 reads DFQATT; CDR2 reads SNEGSKA (reference sequence). This CDR3 is 13 amino acids long. CDR3 DNA: TGCAGTGCCCGGGGGCGAGTGGCCAACGTCCTGACTTTC. Translating gives CSARGRVANVLTF.

CDR3 in amino acids: CASSYSSNPDRTSTDTQYF. The CDR3 region has the DNA TGTGCCAGCAGTTACTCTTCCAACCCGGACAGGACTAGCACAGATACGCAGTATTTT. The J gene is TRBJ2-3, the V gene TRBV6-6; 7 nucleotides align to TRBD1. Trimming took 0 bases from V and 0 from J; bases not matched to a gene: 12. This CDR3 contains 19 residues. Germline V gene sequence: CDR1 MNHNY, CDR2 SVGAGI (reference sequence).

This clonotype has ten or more counts. This chain uses TRBV20-1 with TRBJ2-1, with D maybe TRBD2 (7 bases). CDR1 is DFQATT and CDR2 is SNEGSKA in the germline V gene (reference sequence). V shed 4 bases and J shed 4 bases, with 23 bases lying between them. The CDR3 is 17 residues long. In nucleotides, the CDR3 is TGCAGTGCTAATTATCGACGCGGGGGCTCAGGGTACAATGAGCAGTTCTTC. Translation: CSANYRRGGSGYNEQFF.

This clonotype was detected a few times. The V gene is TRBV5-1, the J gene TRBJ2-7; D unresolved. The V end was cut by 0 bases, the J end by 3 bases, with 7 bases between. Germline V gene sequence: CDR1 SGHRS, CDR2 YFSETQ. CDR3 length: 13 residues. CDR3 nucleotides: TGCGCCAGCAGCTTGGGGCAGGACTACGAGCAGTACTTC. Protein product: CASSLGQDYEQYF.

This clonotype is termed large. This sequence joins TRBV6-5 and TRBJ2-7; a weak D match, TRBD2 (5 bases). V lost 0 bases and J lost 6, with 18 bases in between. Germline V lookup: CDR1 MNHEY, CDR2 SVGAGI. The CDR3 consists of 16 residues. For the CDR3, the DNA is TGTGCCAGCAGTTACTCGATTCGATTTGCCCGGGGCGAGCAGTACTTC. This gives the protein CASSYSIRFARGEQYF.